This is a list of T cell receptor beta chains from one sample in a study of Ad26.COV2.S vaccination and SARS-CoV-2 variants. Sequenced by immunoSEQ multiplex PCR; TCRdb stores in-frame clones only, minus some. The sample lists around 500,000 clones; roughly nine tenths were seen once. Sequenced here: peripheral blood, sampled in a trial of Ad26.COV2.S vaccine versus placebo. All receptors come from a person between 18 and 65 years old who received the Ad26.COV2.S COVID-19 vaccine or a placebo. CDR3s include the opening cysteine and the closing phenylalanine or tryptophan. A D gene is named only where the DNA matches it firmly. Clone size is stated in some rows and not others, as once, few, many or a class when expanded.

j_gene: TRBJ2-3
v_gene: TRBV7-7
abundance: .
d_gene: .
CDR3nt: TGTGCTAGCAGCTTAGGTCTAGCCGGCACAGATACGCAGTATTTT
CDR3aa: CASSLGLAGTDTQYF

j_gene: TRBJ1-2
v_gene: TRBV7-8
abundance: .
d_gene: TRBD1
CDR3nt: TGTGCCAGCAGCTTAGGCCGGTCCCGGGACAGGACCTATGGCTACACCTTC
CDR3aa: CASSLGRSRDRTYGYTF

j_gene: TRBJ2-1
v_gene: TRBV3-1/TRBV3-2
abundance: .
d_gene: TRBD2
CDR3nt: TGTGCCAGCAGCCAAGGTTCGGTTCTAGCGGGGGGGAAGGGTGAGAATGAGCAGTTCTTC
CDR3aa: CASSQGSVLAGGKGENEQFF

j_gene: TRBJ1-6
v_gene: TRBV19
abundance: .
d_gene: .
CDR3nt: TGTGCCAGTAGGTCTGGAGGATTGCTCTATAATTCACCCCTCCACTTT
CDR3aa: CASRSGGLLYNSPLHF

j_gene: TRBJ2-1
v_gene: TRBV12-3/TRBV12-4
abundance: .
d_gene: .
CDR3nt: TGTGCCAGCAGTTTCCTTAGCTCCGAGCAGTTCTTC
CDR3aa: CASSFLSSEQFF

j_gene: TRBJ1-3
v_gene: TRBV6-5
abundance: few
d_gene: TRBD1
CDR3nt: TGTGCCAGCAGTTACTCCTACGGGACAGTCTTAAACACCATATATTTT
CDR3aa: CASSYSYGTVLNTIYF

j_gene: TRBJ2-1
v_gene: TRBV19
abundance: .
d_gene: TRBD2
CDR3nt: TGTGCCAGTAGTATAGATCGAAGCGGGGGCTCCTACAATGAGCAGTTCTTC
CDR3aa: CASSIDRSGGSYNEQFF

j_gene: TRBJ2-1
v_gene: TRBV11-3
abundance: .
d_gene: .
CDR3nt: TGTGCCAGCAGCCCTTACGAGGGTAACAATGAGCAGTTCTTC
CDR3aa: CASSPYEGNNEQFF

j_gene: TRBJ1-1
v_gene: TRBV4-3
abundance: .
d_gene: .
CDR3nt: TGCGCCAGCAGCCAAGCTGATCAGAACACTGAAGCTTTCTTT
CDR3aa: CASSQADQNTEAFF

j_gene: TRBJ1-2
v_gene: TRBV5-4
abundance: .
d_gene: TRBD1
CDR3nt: TGTGCCAGCAGCTTGGTGTCAGGACAGGGGGCGGTTGGCTACACCTTC
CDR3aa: CASSLVSGQGAVGYTF

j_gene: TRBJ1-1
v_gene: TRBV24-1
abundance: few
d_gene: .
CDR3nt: TGTGCCACCAGTGATCAAACAGGGACGGGCACTGAAGCTTTCTTT
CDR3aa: CATSDQTGTGTEAFF

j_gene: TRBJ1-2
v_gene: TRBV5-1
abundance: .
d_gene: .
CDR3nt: TGCGCCAGCAGCCGAGATCTTAGGTCGCAGGGCTACACCTTC
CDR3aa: CASSRDLRSQGYTF

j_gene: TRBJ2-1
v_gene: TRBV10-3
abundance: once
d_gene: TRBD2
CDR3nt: TGTGCCATCAGTGACTACGGGACTAGCGGCAATGAGCAGTTCTTC
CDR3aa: CAISDYGTSGNEQFF

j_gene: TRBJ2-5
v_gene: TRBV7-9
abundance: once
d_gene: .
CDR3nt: TGTGCCAGCAGCCCAACGGACACCCAAGAGACCCAGTACTTC
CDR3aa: CASSPTDTQETQYF

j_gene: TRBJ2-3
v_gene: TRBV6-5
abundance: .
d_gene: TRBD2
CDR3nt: TGTGCCAGCAGTATAGCGGGAGGAGATACGCAGTATTTT
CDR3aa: CASSIAGGDTQYF

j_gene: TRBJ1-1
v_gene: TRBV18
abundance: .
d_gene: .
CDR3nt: TGTGCCAGCTCAGCAGCATCTATGGACACTGAAGCTTTCTTT
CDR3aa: CASSAASMDTEAFF

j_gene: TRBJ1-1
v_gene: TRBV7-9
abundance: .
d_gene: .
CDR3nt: TGTGCCAGCAGCCTTATCACGAGGACTGAAGCTTTCTTT
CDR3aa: CASSLITRTEAFF

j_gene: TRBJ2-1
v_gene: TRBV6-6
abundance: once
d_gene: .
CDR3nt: TGTGCCAGCCTCCGGGACCTTTACAATGAGCAGTTCTTC
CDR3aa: CASLRDLYNEQFF

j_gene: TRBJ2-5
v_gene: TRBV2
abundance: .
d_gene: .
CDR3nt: TGTGCCAGCAAATCATCTAGCACAAGAGATACCCAGTACTTC
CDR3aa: CASKSSSTRDTQYF

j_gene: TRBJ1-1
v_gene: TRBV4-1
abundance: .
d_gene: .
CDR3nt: TGCGCCAGCAGCCAAGACCGGACCACTGAAGCTTTCTTT
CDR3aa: CASSQDRTTEAFF

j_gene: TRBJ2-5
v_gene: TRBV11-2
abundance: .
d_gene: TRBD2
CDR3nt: TGTGCCAGCAGCAAAAATGCGGGGGAACAAGAGACCCAGTACTTC
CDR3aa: CASSKNAGEQETQYF

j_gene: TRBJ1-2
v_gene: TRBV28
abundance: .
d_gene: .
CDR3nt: TGTGCCAGCAGTTTTCGGGGCCAGCATGGCTACACCTTC
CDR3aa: CASSFRGQHGYTF

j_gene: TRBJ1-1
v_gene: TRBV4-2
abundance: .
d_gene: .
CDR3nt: TGTGCCAGCAGCTTTTCGATCGGACCGAACACTGAAGCTTTCTTT
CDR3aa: CASSFSIGPNTEAFF

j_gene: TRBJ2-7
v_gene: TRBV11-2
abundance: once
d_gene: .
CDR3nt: TGTGCCAGCAGCTTACTGGGACCGGGCGAGCAGTACTTC
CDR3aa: CASSLLGPGEQYF

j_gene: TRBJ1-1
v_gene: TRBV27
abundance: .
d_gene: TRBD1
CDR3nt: TGTGCCAGCAGTTTATCAGAGGTAGGGACAGGGAGTACCTTCACTGAAGCTTTCTTT
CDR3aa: CASSLSEVGTGSTFTEAFF